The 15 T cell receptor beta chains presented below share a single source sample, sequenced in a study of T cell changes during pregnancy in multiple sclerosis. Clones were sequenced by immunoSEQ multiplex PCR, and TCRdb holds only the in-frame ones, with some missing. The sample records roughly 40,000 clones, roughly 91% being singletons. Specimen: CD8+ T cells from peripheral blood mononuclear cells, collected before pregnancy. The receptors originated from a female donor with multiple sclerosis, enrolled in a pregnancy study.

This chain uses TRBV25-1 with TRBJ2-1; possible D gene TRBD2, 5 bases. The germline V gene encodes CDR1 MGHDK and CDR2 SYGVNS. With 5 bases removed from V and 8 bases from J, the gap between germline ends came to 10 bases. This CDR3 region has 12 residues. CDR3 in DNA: TGTGCCAGCAGTTACCGGGGAGATGAGCAGTTCTTC. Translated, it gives CASSYRGDEQFF.

The CDR3 bases are TGCGCCAGCAGCCCGGGGGGAGGGGCCTACGAGCAGTACTTC. Translated, it gives CASSPGGGAYEQYF. V and J are TRBV4-1 and TRBJ2-7; 7 bases fit TRBD2. CDR1 and CDR2 (germline): MGHRA, YSYEKL. The CDR3 is 14 residues long. With 4 bases clipped from V and 2 bases from J, the junction kept 5 bases outside the gene matches.

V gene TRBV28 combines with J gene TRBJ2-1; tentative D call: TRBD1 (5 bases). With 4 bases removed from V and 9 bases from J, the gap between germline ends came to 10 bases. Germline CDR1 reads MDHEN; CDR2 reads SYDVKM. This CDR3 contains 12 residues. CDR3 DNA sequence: TGTGCCAGCAGTTATGGGGCAATTGAGCAGTTCTTC. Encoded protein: CASSYGAIEQFF.

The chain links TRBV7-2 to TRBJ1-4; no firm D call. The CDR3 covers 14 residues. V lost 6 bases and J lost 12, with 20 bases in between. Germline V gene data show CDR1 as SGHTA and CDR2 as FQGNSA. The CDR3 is CASSLRSSREELFF. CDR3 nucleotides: TGTGCCAGCAGTTTAAGATCGTCGCGGGAAGAACTGTTTTTT.

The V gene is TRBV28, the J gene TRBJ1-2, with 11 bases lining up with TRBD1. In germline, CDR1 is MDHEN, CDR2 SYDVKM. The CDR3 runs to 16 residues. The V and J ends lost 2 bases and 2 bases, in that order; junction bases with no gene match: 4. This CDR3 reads CASSLPRTGGNYGYTF. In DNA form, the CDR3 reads TGTGCCAGCAGTTTACCAAGGACAGGGGGCAACTATGGCTACACCTTC.

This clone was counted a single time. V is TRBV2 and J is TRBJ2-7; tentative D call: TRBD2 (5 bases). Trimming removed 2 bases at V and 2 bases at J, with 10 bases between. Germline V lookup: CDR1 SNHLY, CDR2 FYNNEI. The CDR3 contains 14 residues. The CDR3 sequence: CASSELAGPYEQYF. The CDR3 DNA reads TGTGCCAGCAGTGAACTGGCGGGCCCCTACGAGCAGTACTTC.

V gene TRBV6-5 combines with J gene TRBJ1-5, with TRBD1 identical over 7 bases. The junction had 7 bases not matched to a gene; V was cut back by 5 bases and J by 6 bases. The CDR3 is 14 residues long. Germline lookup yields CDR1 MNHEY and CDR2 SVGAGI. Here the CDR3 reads CASSITGDTQPQHF. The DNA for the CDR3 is TGTGCCAGCAGTATTACAGGGGATACTCAGCCCCAGCATTTT.

The CDR3 protein is CAGREGVGELFF. In nucleotides, the CDR3 is TGTGCCGGCCGGGAAGGAGTCGGGGAGCTGTTTTTT. The chain combines TRBV13 with TRBJ2-2; D possibly corresponds to TRBD2 (5 bases). This CDR3 has 12 residues. Trimming cost V 11 bases and J 7 bases, with 14 bases left between them. Germline lookup yields CDR1 PRHDT and CDR2 FYEKMQ (reference sequence).

In DNA form, the CDR3 reads TGTGCCAGCAGTTACCTCAGGGTTCGGGCCTACGAGCAGTACTTC. The encoded protein is CASSYLRVRAYEQYF. The chain carries TRBV28 and TRBJ2-7, with D possibly TRBD1 on 5 matching bases. Germline-derived CDR1 and CDR2 are MDHEN and SYDVKM. V was clipped by 4 bases and J by 2 bases, with 15 bases between them. This CDR3 is 15 amino acids long.

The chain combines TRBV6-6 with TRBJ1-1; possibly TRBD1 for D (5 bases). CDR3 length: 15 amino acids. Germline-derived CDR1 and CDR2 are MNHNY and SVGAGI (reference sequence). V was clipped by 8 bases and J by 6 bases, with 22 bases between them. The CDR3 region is CASASWGVGLPEAFF. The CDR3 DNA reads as TGTGCCAGCGCTTCCTGGGGGGTCGGTCTCCCTGAAGCTTTCTTT.

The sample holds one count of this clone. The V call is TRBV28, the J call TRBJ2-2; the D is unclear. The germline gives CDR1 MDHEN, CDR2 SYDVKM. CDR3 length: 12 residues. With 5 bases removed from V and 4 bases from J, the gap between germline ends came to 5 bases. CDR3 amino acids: CASSTSTGELFF. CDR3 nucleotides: TGTGCCAGCAGTACCAGCACCGGGGAGCTGTTTTTT.

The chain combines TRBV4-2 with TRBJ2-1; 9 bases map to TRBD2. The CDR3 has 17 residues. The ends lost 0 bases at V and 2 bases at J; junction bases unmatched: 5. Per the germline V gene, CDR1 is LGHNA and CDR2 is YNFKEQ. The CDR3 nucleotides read TGTGCCAGCAGCCAAGAAAGTGGCGGGAGGGCCTACAATGAGCAGTTCTTC. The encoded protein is CASSQESGGRAYNEQFF.

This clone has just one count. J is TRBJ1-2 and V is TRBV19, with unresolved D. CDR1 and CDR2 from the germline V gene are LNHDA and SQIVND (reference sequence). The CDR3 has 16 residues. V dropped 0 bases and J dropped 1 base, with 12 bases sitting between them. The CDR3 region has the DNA TGTGCCAGTAGTATAGATCTAGCAGGATTTAACTATGGCTACACCTTC. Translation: CASSIDLAGFNYGYTF. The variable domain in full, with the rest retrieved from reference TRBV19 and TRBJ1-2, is DGGITQSPKYLFRKEGQNVTLSCEQNLNHDAMYWYRQDPGQGLRLIYYSQIVNDFQKGDIAEGYSVSREKKESFPLTVTSAQKNPTAFYLCASSIDLAGFNYGYTFGSGTRLTVV.

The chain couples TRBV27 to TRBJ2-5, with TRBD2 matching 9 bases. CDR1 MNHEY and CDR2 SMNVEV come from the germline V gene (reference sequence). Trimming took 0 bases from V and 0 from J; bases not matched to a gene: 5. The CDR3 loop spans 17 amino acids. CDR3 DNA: TGTGCCAGCAGTTTATCTAGGTTAGCGGGAGACCAAGAGACCCAGTACTTC. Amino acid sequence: CASSLSRLAGDQETQYF.

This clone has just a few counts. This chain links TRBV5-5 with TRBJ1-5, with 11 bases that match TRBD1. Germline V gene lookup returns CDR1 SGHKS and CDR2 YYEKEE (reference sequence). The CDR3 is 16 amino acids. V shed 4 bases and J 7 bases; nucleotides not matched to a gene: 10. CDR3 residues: CASSPGTGGGGQPQHF. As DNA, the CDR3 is TGTGCCAGCAGCCCCGGGACAGGGGGAGGAGGACAGCCCCAGCATTTT.